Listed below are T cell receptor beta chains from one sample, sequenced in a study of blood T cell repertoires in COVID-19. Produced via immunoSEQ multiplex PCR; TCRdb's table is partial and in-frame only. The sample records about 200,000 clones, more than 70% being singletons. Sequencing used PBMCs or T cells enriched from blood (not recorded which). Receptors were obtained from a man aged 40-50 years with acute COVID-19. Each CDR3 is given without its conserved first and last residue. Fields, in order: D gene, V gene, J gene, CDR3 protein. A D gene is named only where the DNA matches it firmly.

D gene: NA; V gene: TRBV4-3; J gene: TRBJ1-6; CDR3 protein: ASSQDMEGQTPLH
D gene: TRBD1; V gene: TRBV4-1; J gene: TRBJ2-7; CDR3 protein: ASSYLGTDYEQY
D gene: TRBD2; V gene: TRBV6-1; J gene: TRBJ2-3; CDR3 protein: ASSEVLAGATQY
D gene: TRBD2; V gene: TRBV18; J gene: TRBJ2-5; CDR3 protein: ASSPPGTGRKTQY
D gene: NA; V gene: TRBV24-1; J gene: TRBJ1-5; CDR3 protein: ATSDSDAGGNQPQH
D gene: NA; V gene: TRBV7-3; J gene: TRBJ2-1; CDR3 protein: ASSPSGSSGTYNEQF
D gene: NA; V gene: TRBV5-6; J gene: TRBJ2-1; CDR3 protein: ASSGSSYNEQF
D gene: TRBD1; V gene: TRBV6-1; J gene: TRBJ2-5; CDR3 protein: ASSDNRGGQETQY
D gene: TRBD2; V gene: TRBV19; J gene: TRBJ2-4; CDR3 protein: ASSNPRLAGGGIQY
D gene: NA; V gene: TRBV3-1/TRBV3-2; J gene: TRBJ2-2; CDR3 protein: ASSGRPGEENTGELF
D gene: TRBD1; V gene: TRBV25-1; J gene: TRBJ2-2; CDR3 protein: ASTFTGAGELF
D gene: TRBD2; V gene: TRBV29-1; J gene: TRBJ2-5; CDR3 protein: SVRGGGGPSETQY
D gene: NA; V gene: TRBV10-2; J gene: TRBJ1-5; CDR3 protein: ASSPMGGRQPQH
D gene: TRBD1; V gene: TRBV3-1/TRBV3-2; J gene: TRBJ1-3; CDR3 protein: ASSQPGQGARSTIY
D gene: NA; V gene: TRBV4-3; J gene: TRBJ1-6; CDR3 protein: ASSPSSRDYNSPLH
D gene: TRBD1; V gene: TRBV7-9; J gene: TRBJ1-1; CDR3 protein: ASSLETGGATEAF
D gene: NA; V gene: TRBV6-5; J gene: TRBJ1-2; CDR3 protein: ASGAWALSGYT
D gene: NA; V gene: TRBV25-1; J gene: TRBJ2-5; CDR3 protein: ASSELADRETQY
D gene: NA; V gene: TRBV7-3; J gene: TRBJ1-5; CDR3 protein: ASSSLLAVNNQPQH
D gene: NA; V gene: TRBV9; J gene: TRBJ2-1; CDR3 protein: ASSVDGERSDEQF
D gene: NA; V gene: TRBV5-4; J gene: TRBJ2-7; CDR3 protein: ASSLSGEQY
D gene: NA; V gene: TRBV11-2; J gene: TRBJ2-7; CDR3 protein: ASSLGGDGYEQY
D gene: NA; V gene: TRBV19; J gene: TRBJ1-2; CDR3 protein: ASSISRVQPYGYT
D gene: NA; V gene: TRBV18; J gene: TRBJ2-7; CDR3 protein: ASSPDTSEQY
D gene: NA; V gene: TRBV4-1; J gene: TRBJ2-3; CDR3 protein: ASSPRKNGEDTQY
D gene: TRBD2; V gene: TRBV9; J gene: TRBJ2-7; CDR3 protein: ASSVAAGVIAEQY
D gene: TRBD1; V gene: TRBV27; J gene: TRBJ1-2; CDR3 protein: ASSLGWDRVSNYGYT
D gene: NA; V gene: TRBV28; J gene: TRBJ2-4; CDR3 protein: ASSLFTGSQNIQY
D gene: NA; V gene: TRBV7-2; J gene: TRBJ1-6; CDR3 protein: ASSLFPSGGNSPLH
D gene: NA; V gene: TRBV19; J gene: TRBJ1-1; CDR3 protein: ASSIAPGAGTEAF
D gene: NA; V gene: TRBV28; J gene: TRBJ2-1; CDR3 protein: ASRMAGIGNEQF
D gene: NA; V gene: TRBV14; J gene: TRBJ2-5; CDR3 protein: ASSHSFIRQETQY
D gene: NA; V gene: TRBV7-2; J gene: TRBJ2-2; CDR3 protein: ASSQDGGIPSTGELF
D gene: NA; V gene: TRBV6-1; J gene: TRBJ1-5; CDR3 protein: ASSESSNQPQH
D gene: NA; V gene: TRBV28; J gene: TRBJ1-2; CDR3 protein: ASRLGGPNYGYT
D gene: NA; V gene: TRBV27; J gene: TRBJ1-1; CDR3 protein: ASSLSRTGRNTEAF
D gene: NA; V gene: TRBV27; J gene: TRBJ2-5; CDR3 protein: ASSPILGLADQETQY
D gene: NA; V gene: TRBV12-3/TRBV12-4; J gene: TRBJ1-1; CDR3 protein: ASNSMNTEAF
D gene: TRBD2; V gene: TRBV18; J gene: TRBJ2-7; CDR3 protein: ASSPGSGRESYEQY
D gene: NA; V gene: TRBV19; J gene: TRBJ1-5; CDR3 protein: ASSIVWAHNQPQH
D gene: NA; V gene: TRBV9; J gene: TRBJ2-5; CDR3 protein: ASSFGQRTETQY
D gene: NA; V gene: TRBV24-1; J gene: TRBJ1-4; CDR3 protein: ATSGAGKGGNEKLF
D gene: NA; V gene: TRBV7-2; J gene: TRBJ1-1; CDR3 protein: ASSQREGLNTEAF
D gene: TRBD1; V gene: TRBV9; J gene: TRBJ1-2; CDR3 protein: ASNHDRQGEGYT
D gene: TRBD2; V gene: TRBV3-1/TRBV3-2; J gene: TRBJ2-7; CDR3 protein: ASSQDSGTSEYEQY
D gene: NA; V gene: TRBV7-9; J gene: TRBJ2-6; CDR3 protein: ASSLDRSSGANVLT
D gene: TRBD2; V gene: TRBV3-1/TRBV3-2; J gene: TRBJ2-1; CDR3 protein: ASSQDASGSMYEQF
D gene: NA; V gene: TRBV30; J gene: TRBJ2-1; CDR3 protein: AWSGARRQQF
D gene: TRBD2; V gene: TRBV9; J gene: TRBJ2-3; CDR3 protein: ASSPGLGGRVTDTQY
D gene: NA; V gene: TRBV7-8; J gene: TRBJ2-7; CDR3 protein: ASSLSVEQY
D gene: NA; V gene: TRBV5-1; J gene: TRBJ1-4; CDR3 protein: ASSSEAATNEKLF